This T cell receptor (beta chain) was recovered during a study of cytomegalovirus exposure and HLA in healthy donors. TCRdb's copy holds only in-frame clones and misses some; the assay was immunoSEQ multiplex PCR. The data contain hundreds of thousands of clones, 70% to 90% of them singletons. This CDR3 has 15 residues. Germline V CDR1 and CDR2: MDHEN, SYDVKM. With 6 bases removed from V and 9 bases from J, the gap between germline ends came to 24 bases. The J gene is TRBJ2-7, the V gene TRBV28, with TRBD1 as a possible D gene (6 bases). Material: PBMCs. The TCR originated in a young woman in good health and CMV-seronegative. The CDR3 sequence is CASRPTGITSRGQYF. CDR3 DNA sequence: TGTGCCAGCAGGCCTACAGGGATAACCTCCCGGGGGCAGTACTTC.